The entry that follows covers one T cell receptor (beta chain) sequence. This sample was included in a study of blood T cell repertoires in COVID-19. For the study at large: The cDNA or gDNA used as material had been derived from T cells, B-cell-depleted T cells, or PBMCs.

The CDR3 runs 15 residues. Per the germline V gene, CDR1 is MNHNY and CDR2 is SVGAGI (reference sequence). V lost 0 bases, J lost 5 bases, and 3 bases stayed unmatched. In the study's own analysis: Estimation of nucleated cell counts was performed using reference gene primer amplification. Assay used: immunoSEQ multiplex PCR; TCRdb lists only in-frame clones, some missing. V, J and clone size reflect that table, while D and trimming were determined from the DNA. This sample yields about 63,000 clones, of which 79% are seen a single time; roughly a third belongs to the top ten. The chain couples TRBV6-6 to TRBJ2-2, with 7 nucleotides matching TRBD1. Sequences were obtained from peripheral blood. The origin of this receptor is a human donor in a cohort sampled during active COVID-19. CDR3 sequence: CASSYSIRGTGELFF. In nucleotides, the CDR3 is TGTGCCAGCAGTTACTCTATCAGGGGGACCGGGGAGCTGTTTTTT.